This TCR beta chain is from a study of T cells in Graves' hyperthyroidism and ophthalmopathy. Study background: The authors collected peripheral blood at initial diagnosis, before any treatment. Study conclusions and caveats: Within blood appeared most thyroid clonotypes that had expanded above 0.001.

There were TCR beta CDR3 regions amplified from RNA transcripts. The HTBI primer set drove a first-round RT-PCR of the TCR CDR3. Via MiXCR, TCRdb re-called the multiplex PCR reads, giving one row per CDR3 protein. The data contain roughly 380,000 distinct CDR3 sequences, 11% to 15% of them seen just once; the ten biggest clones take up 11%. This clonotype was found many times. Its target is not known. V dropped 0 bases and J dropped 1 base, with 6 bases sitting between them. CDR1 and CDR2 (germline): SGHAT, FQNNGV. The CDR3 covers 14 residues. Reasons for excluding patients were uncontrolled infection, other autoimmune disease, pregnancy or lactation. Source material for PBMCs was over 8 ml fresh peripheral blood.

This sequence joins TRBV11-2 and TRBJ2-5, with no clear D. This TCR was recovered from a woman aged 60-70 years with Graves' hyperthyroidism. The sequenced sample was blood. CDR3 residues: CASSLDPGQETQYF. In DNA form, the CDR3 reads TGTGCCAGCAGCTTAGATCCTGGCCAAGAGACCCAGTACTTC.